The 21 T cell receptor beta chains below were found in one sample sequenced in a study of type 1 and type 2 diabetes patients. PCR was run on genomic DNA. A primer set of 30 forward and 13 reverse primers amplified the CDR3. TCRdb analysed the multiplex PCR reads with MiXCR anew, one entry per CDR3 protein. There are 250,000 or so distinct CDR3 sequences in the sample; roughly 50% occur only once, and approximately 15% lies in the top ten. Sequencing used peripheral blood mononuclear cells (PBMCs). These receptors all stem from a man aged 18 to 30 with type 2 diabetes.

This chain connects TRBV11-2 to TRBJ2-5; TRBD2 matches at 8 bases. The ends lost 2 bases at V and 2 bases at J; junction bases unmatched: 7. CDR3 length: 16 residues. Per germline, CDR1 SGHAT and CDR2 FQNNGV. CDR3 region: CASSLTAGAGQETQYF. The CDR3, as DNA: TGTGCCAGCAGCTTAACAGCGGGAGCAGGGCAAGAGACCCAGTACTTC.

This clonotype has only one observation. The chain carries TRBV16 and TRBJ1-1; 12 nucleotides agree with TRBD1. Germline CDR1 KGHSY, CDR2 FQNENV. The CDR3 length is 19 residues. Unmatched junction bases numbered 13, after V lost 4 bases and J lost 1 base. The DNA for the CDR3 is TGTGCCAGCAGCCCCCGTGTCCGGGACAGGGGGCTGGCGAACACTGAAGCTTTCTTT. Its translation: CASSPRVRDRGLANTEAFF.

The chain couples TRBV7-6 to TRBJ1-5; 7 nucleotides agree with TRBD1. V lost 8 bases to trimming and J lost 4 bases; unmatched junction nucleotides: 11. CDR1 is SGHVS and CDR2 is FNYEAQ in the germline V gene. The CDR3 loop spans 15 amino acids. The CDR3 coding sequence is TGTGCCAGCCAACCGGGACAGCTACCAAATCAGCCCCAGCATTTT. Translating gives CASQPGQLPNQPQHF.

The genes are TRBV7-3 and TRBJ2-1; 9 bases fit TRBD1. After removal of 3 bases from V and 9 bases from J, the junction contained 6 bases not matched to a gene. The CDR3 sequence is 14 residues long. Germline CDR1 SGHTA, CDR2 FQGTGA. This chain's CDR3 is CASSFGDREGEQFF. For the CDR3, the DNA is TGTGCCAGCAGCTTTGGGGACAGGGAGGGTGAGCAGTTCTTC.

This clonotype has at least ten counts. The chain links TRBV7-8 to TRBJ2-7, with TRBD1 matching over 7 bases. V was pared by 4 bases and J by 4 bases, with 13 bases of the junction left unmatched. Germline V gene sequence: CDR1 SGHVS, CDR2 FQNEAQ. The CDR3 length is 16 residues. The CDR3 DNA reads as TGTGCCAGCAGCTCCGAACCGGGACAGACCTCATACGAGCAGTACTTC. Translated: CASSSEPGQTSYEQYF.

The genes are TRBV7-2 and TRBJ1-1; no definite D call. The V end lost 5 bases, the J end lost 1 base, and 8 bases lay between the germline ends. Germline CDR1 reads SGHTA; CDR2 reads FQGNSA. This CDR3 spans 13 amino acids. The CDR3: CASSPWQNTEAFF. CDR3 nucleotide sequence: TGTGCCAGCAGCCCCTGGCAGAACACTGAAGCTTTCTTT.

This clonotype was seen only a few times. For the CDR3, the DNA is TGTGCCAGCAGCGTGGGGGGAGGGGGCGGTGAGCAGTTCTTC. This gives the protein CASSVGGGGGEQFF. The gene calls are TRBV9 and TRBJ2-1; tentatively, D is TRBD1 or TRBD2 (7 bases each). Germline CDR1 and CDR2: SGDLS and YYNGEE. V lost 2 bases and J lost 9, with 15 bases in between. This CDR3 is 14 amino acids long.

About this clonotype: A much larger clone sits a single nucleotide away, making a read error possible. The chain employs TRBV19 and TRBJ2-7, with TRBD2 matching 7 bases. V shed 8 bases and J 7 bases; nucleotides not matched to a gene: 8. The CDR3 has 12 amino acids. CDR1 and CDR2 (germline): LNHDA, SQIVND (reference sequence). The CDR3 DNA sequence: TGTGCCAGTGCCTTAGCGGGCAATGAGCAGTACTTC. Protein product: CASALAGNEQYF.

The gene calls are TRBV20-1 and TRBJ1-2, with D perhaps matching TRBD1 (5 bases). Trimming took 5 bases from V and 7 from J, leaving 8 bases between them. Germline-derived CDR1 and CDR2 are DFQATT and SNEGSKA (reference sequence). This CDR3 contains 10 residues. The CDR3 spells CSALGGGYTF. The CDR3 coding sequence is TGCAGTGCTCTCGGGGGTGGCTACACCTTC.

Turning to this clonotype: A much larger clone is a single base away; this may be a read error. The CDR3 DNA follows: TGTGCCACCAGCAGAGAGGGAATTCAAGAGACCCAGTGCTTC. Amino acids: CATSREGIQETQCF. This rearrangement joins TRBV15 to TRBJ2-5; D is unresolved. Per the germline V gene, CDR1 is LNHNV and CDR2 is YYDKDF (reference sequence). The CDR3 has 14 residues.

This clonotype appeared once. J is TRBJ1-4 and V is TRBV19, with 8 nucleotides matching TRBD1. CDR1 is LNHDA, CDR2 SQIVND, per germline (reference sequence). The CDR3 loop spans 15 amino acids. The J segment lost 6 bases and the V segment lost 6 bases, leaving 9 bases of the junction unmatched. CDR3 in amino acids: CASSQPGGTHEKLFF. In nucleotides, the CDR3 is TGTGCCAGTAGCCAACCAGGGGGCACACATGAAAAACTGTTTTTT.

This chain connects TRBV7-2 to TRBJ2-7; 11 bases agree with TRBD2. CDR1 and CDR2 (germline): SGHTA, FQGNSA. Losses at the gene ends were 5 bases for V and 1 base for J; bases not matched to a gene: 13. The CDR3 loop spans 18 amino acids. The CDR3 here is CASSHLSPGTSGSYEQYF. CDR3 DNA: TGTGCCAGCAGCCACCTCTCGCCCGGGACTAGCGGTTCCTACGAGCAGTACTTC. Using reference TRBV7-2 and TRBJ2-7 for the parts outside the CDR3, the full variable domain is GAGVSQSPSNKVTEKGKDVELRCDPISGHTALYWYRQSLGQGLEFLIYFQGNSAPDKSGLPSDRFSAERTGGSVSTLTIQRTQQEDSAVYLCASSHLSPGTSGSYEQYFGPGTRLTVT.

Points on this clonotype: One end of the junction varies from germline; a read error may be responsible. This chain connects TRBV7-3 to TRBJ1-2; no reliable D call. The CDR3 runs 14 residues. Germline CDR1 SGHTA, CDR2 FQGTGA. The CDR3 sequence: CASSQVGPPYGYTF. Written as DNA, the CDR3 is TGCGCCAGCAGCCAAGTAGGCCCCCCCTATGGCTACACCTTC.

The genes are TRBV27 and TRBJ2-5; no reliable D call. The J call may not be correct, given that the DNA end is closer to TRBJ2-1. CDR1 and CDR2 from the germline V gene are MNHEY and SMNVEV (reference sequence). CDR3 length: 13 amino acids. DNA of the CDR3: TGTGCCAGCAGCCTAACAACGGGTAATGAGCAGTTCTTC. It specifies CASSLTTGNEQFF.

The CDR3 sequence is CASSIGPRDFYEQYF. Here the CDR3 DNA reads TGTGCCAGTAGTATAGGGCCCAGGGATTTCTACGAGCAGTACTTC. The rearrangement joins TRBV19 to TRBJ2-7; maybe TRBD1 (5 bases). The CDR3 is 15 amino acids. CDR1 is LNHDA, CDR2 SQIVND, per germline (reference sequence). V was trimmed by 1 base and J by 3 bases, leaving 13 bases between them.

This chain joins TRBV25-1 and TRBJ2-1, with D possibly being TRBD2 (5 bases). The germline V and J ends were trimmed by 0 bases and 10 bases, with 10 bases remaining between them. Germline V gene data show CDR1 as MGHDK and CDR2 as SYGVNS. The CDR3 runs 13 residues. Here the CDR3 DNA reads TGTGCCAGCAGTGAATACCTAGCTGGAGAGCAGTTCTTC. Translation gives CASSEYLAGEQFF. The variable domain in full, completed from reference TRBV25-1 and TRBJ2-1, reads EADIYQTPRYLVIGTGKKITLECSQTMGHDKMYWYQQDPGMELHLIHYSYGVNSTEKGDLSSESTVSRIRTEHFPLTLESARPSHTSQYLCASSEYLAGEQFFGPGTRLTVL.

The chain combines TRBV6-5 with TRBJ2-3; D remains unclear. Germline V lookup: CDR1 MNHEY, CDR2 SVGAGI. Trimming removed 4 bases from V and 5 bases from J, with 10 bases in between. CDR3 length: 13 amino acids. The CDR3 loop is CASSLTRGDTQYF. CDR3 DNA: TGTGCCAGCAGTTTGACTCGTGGAGATACGCAGTATTTT.

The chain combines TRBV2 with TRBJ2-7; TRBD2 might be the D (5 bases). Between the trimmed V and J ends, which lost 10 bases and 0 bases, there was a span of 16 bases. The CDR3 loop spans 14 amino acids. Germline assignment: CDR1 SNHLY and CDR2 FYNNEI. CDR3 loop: CAITTAGNSYEQYF. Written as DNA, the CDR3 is TGTGCCATCACGACGGCGGGTAACTCCTACGAGCAGTACTTC.

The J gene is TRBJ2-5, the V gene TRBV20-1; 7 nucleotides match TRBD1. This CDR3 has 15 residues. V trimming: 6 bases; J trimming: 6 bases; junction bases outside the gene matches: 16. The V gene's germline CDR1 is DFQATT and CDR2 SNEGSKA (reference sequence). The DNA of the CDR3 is TGCAGTGCGGGGGACAGCACCCACAGGCTAAAGACCCAGTACTTC. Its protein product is CSAGDSTHRLKTQYF.

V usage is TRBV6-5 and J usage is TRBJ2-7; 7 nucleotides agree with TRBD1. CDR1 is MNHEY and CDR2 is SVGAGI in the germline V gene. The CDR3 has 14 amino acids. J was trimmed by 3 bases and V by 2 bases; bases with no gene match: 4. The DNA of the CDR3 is TGTGCCAGCAGTTACCTGGGACAGAGCTACGAGCAGTACTTC. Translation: CASSYLGQSYEQYF.

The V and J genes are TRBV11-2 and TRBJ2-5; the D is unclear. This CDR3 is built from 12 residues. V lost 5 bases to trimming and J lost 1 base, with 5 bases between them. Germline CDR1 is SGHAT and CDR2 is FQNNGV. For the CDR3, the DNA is TGTGCCAGCAGCACCATCCAAGAGACCCAGTACTTC. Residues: CASSTIQETQYF.